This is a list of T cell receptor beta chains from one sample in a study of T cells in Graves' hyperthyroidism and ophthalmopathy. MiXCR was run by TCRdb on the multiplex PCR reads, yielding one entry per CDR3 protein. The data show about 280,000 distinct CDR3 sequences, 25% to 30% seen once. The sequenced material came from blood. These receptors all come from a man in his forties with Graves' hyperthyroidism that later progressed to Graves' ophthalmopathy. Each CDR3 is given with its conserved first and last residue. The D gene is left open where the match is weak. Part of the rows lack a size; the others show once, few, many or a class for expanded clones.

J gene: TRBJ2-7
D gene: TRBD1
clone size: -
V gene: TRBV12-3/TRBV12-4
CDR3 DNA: TGTGCCAGCACCCCCGACAGGGGGAGTTACGAGCAGTACTTC
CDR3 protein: CASTPDRGSYEQYF

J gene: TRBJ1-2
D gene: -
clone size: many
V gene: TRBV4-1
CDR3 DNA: TGCGCCAGCAGCCAAGGGCCTACTAACTATGGCTACACCTTC
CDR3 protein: CASSQGPTNYGYTF

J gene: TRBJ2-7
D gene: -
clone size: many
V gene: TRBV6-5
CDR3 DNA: TGTGCCAGCAGTACCCAAGGAGGCGGTTACTCCTACGAGCAGTACTTC
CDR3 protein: CASSTQGGGYSYEQYF

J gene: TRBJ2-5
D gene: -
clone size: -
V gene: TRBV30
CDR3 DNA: TGTGCCTGGAGTAAGAACAGGGTTTGGGAGACCCAGTACTTC
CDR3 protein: CAWSKNRVWETQYF

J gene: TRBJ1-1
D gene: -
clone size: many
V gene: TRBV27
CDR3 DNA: TGTGCCAGCAGTTTGAACCCGACAGCAGCTTATAAAGCTTTCTTT
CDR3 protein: CASSLNPTAAYKAFF

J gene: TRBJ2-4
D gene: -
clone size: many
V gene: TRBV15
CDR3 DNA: TGTGCCACCAGCAGAGGACAGGATGGCAAAAACATTCAGTACTTC
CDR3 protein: CATSRGQDGKNIQYF

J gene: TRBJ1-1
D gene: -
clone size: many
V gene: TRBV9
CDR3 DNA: TGTGCCAGCAGCGTTCAGCCCATGAACACTGAAGCTTTCTTT
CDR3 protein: CASSVQPMNTEAFF

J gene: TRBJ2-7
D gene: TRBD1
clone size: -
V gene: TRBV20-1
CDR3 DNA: TGCAGTGCTAGAAGGACAGGGATTTTGTCCGAGCAGTACTTC
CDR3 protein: CSARRTGILSEQYF

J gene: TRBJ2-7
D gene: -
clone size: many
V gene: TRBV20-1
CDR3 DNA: TGCAGTGCTAGACCCGGGGCAAGCTCCTACGAGCAGTACTTC
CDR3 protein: CSARPGASSYEQYF

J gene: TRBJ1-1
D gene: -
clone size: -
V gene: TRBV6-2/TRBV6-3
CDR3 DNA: TGTGCCAGCATTACCCCGCCGACCTGGGGGGCGCGCACTGAAGCTTTCTTT
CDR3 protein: CASITPPTWGARTEAFF

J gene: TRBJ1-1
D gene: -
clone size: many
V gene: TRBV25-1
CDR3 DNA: TGTGCCAGCAGTGAATCCGCGGGGTCGGGTAGGGCTGAAGCTTTCTTT
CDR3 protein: CASSESAGSGRAEAFF

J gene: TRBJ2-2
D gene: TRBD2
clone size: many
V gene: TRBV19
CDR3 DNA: TGTGCCAGTACAGGACTAGCGGGAAACACCGGGGAGCTGTTTTTT
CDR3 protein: CASTGLAGNTGELFF

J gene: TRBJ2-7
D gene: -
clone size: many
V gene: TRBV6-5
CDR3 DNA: TGTGCCAGCAGTTACTCGAGGGACATCTCCTACGAGCAGTACTTC
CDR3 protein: CASSYSRDISYEQYF

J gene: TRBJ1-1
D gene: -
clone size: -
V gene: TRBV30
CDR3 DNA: TGTGCCTGGAGTCTTACAGGGACAATGAACACTGAAGCTTTCTTT
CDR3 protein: CAWSLTGTMNTEAFF

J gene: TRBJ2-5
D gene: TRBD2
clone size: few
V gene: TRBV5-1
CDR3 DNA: TGCGCCAGCAGCGGAACTAGCGGACAAGAGACCCAGTACTTC
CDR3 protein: CASSGTSGQETQYF

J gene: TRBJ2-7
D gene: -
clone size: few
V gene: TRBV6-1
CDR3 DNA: TGTGCCAGCGTGTCGGGGGCAAGCTACGAGCAGTACTTC
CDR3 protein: CASVSGASYEQYF

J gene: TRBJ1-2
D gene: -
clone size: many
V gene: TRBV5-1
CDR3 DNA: TGCGCCAGCAGCTTAGAAGGGTTGTATGGCTACACCTTC
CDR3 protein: CASSLEGLYGYTF

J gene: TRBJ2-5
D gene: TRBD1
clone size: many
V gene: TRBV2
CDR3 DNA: TGTGCCAGCAGTCGGGACAGGGAAGAGACCCAGTACTTC
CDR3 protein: CASSRDREETQYF

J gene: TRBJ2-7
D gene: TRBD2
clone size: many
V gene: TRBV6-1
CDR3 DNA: TGTGCCAGCAGTGTAATATCCCTAGCGGGACCCTACGAGCAGTACTTC
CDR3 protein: CASSVISLAGPYEQYF

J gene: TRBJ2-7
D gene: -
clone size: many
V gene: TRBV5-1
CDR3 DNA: TGCGCCAGCAGTTGGGCCGGGCGCGGTCCCTACGAGCAGTACTTC
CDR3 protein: CASSWAGRGPYEQYF

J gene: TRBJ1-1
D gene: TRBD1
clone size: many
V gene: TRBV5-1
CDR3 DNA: TGCGCCAGCAGCCCCCGGGACAGGGGGCCCACTGAAGCTTTCTTT
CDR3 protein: CASSPRDRGPTEAFF

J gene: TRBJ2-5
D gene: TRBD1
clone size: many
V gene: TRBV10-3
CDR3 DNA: TGTGCCATCAGCCTTTACGGACAGGGCCAAGAGACCCAGTACTTC
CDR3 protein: CAISLYGQGQETQYF

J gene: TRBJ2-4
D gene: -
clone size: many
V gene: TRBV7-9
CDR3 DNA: TGTGCCAGCAGACCGTCCGGGATGGACATTCAGTACTTC
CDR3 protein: CASRPSGMDIQYF

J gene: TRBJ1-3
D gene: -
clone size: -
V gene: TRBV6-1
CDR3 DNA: TGTGCCAGCAGTGAACAGGGGAAGATTGGAAACACCATATATTTT
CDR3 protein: CASSEQGKIGNTIYF

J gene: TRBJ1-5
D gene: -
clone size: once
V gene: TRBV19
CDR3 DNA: TGTGCCAGTAGTCCCTTCCCCCAGGGACCTAGCAATCAGCCCCAGCATTTT
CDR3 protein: CASSPFPQGPSNQPQHF

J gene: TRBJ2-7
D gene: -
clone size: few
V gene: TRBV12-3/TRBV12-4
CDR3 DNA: TGTGCCAGCTGTGGGGTCTCCTACGAGCAGTACTTC
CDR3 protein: CASCGVSYEQYF

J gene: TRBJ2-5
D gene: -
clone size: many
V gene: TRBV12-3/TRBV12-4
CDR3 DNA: TGTGCCAGCAGTTTAGAGGTAGAGACCCAGTACTTC
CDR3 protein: CASSLEVETQYF

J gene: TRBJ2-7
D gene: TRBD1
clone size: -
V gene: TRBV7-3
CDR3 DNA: TGTGCCAGCAGCTGGACAGGGGGCCCCTCCTACGAGCAGTACTTC
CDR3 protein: CASSWTGGPSYEQYF

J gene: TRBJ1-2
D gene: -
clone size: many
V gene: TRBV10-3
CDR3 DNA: TGTGCCATCAGTGAGGGGGGGCGCGGTGATGGCTACACCTTC
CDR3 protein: CAISEGGRGDGYTF

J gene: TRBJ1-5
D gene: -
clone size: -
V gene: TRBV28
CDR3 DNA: TGTGCCAGCAGTTTCTCTGACAGCTGGGATCAGCCCCAGCATTTT
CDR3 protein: CASSFSDSWDQPQHF

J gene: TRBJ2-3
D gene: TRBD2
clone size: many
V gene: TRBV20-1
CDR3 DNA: TGCAGTGCAAGGGGGAATGGACTAGCGAGCACAGATACGCAGTATTTT
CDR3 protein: CSARGNGLASTDTQYF

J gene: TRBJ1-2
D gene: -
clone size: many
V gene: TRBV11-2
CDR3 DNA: TGTGCCAGCAGCTTAGATCACAGTGGCTATGGCTACACCTTC
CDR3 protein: CASSLDHSGYGYTF

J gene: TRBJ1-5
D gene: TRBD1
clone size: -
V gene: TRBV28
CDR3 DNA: TGTGCCAGCAGCAGGGCACTGACAGGGGGCCAGCAGCCCCAGCATTTT
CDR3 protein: CASSRALTGGQQPQHF

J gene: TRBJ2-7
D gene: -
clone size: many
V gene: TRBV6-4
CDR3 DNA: TGTGCCAGCAGTGTCTTCAGCGGAAACTCCTACGAGCAGTACTTC
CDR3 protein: CASSVFSGNSYEQYF

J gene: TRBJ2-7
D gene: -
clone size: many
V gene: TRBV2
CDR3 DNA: TGTGCCAGCATGGGTAGCGGAGTTGAAAGGACATCCTACGAGCAGTACTTC
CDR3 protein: CASMGSGVERTSYEQYF

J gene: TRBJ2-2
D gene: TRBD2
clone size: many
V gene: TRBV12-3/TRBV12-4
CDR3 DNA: TGTGCCAGCAGTTGGTCTAGCGGGAGGGCCCCCGGGGAGCTGTTTTTT
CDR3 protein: CASSWSSGRAPGELFF

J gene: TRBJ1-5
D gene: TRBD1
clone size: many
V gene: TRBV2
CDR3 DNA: TGTGCCAGCAGCGCCGGGACAGGCGACAATCAGCCCCAGCATTTT
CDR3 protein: CASSAGTGDNQPQHF

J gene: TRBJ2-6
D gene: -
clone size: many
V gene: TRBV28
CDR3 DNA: TGTGCCAGCACCCCTTGGGGGGCTTCTGGGGCCAACGTCCTGACTTTC
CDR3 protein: CASTPWGASGANVLTF

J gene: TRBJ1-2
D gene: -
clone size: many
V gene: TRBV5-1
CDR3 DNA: TGCGCCAGCAGCCCCGGGCCAGGGAACTATGGCTACACCTTC
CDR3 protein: CASSPGPGNYGYTF

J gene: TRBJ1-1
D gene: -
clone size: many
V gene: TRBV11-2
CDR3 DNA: TGTGCCAGCAGCTTAGGGTTCCAAGGGAACACTGAAGCTTTCTTT
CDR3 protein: CASSLGFQGNTEAFF

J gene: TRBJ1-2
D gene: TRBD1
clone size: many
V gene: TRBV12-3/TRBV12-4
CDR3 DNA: TGTGCCAGCAGTTTAGAGGGACAGAGGAGAGGCTACACCTTC
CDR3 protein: CASSLEGQRRGYTF

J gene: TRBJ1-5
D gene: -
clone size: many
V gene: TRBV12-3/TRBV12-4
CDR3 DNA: TGTGCCAGCAGTTTGTTCGGGGCCACCTTAGCTAGCAATCAGCCCCAGCATTTT
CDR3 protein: CASSLFGATLASNQPQHF

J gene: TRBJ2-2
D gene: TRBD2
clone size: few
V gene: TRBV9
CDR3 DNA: TGTGCCAGCAGCATATCTAAGCGGGAGACTCACACCGGGGAGCTGTTTTTT
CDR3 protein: CASSISKRETHTGELFF

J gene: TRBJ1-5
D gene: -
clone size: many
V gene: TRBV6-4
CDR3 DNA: TGTGCCAGCAGTGAATCGGGCGGCCAGCCCCAGCATTTT
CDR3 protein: CASSESGGQPQHF

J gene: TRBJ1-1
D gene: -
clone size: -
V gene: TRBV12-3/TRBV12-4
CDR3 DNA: TGTGCCAGCACCTGGGGCGCCACTGAAGCTTTCTTT
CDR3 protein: CASTWGATEAFF

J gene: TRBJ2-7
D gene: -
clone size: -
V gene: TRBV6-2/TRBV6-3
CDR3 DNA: TGTGCCAGCTTTAGTAGGGCCGGGACGGGACCCTACGAGCAGTACTTC
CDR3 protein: CASFSRAGTGPYEQYF

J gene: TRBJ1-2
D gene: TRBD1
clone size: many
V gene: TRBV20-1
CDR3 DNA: TGCAGTGCCGCCGACAGGGGTCCTTCCTCTAACTATGGCTACACCTTC
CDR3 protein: CSAADRGPSSNYGYTF

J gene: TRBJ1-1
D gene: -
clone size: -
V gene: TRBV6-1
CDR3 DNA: TGTGCCAGCAGTAGGGGGTCCGAAGCTTTCTTT
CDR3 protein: CASSRGSEAFF

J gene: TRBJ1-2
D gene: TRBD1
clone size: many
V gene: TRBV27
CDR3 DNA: TGTGCCAGCAGTTGGTCGAATCAGGGGGGCGCCTATGGCTACACCTTC
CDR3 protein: CASSWSNQGGAYGYTF

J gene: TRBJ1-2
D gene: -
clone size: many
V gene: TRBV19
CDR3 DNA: TGTGCCAGTAGTCTCTCCAGGGGTGGGGGCTACACCTTC
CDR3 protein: CASSLSRGGGYTF

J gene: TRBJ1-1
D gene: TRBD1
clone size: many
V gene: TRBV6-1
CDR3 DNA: TGTGCCAGCAGAGATCAGGGGGATTTGACTGAAGCTTTCTTT
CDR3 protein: CASRDQGDLTEAFF

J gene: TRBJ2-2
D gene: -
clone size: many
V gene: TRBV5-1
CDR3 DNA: TGCGCCAGCAGCTTAGTGTTGCCTGCTGGCCCCGGCCGGACCGGGGAGCTGTTTTTT
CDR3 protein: CASSLVLPAGPGRTGELFF

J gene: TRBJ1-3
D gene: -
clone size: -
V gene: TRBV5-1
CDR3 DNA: TGCGCCAGCAGCGCGCAGGGTACTGGAAACACCATATATTTT
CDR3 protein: CASSAQGTGNTIYF

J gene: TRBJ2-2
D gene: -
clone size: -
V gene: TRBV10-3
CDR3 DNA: TGTGCCACTGAACTGGGGGCTGGATACACCGGGGAGCTGTTTTTT
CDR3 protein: CATELGAGYTGELFF

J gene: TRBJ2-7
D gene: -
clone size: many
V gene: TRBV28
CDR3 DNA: TGTGCCAGCAGACCCGAGGGGGGTGGGCAGTACTTC
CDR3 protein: CASRPEGGGQYF

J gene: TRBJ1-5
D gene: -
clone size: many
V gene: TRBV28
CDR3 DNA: TGTGCCAGCAGTTCAAACCCCGGGAGACAGCCCCAGCATTTT
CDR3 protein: CASSSNPGRQPQHF

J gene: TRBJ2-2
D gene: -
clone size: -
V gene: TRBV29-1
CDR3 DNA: TGCAGCGTAAGACAGGAGGGGACCGGGGAGCTGTTTTTT
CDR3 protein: CSVRQEGTGELFF

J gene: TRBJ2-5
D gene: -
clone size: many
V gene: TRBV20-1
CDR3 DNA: TGCAGTGCTAGGGACGGATCACAAGAGACCCAGTACTTC
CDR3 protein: CSARDGSQETQYF

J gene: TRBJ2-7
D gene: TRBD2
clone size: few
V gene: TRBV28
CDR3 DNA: TGTGCCAGCAGCATTGGTGGGACTAGAAATTACGAGCAGTACTTC
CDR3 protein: CASSIGGTRNYEQYF

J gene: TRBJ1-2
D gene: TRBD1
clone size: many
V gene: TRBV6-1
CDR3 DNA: TGTGCCAGCAGATCGGACAGGGGCCCCTATGGCTACACCTTC
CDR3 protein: CASRSDRGPYGYTF